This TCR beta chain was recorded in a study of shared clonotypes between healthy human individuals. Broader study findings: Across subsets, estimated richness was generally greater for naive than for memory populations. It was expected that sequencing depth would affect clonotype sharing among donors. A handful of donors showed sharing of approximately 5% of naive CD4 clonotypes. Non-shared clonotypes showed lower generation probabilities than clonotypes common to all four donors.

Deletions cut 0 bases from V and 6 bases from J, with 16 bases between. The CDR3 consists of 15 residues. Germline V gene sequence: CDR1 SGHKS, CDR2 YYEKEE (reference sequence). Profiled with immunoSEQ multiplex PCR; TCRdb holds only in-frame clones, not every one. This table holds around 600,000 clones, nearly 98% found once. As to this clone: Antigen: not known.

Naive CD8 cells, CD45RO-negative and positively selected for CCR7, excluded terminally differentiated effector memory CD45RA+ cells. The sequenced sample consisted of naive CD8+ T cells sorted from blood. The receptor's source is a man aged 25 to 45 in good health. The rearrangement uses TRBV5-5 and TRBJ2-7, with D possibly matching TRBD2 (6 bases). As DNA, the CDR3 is TGTGCCAGCAGCTTGGGACTAGATGGGGCCTCCGAGCAGTACTTC. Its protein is CASSLGLDGASEQYF.